The T cell receptor (beta chain) described here comes from a study of CD8+ T cells in alopecia areata. Overall study context: Tofacitinib continued for 6 to 18 months and was then withheld for 6 months. Broader study findings: Because of a solitary nonresponder, the connection of baseline CD8+ expansion to response stays uncertain. The study found tofacitinib significantly decreased scalp clonality and expanded CD8+ clones among the top 100.

RNA was extracted and reverse transcribed into cDNA as the sequencing template. Assay used: immunoSEQ multiplex PCR; TCRdb lists only in-frame clones, some missing. This table holds fewer than 110,000 clones, 84% found once. This sample's treatment: oral pan-JAK inhibitor, 5-10 mg twice daily. About this clone itself: The antigen is unknown.

The sequenced sample was CD8+ T cells sorted from blood, obtained at week 24, from a patient treated with tofacitinib. The TCR sequence derives from a human donor with alopecia areata.

The CDR3 loop reads CSAERSGAQETQYF. The CDR3 DNA reads as TGCAGCGCGGAACGATCGGGAGCCCAAGAGACCCAGTACTTC. The J gene is TRBJ2-5, the V gene TRBV29-1; weak D call: TRBD2 (6 bases). Germline V gene lookup returns CDR1 SQVTM and CDR2 ANQGSEA. The CDR3 extends over 14 amino acids. V gave up 7 bases and J gave up 1 base, with 16 bases separating them.